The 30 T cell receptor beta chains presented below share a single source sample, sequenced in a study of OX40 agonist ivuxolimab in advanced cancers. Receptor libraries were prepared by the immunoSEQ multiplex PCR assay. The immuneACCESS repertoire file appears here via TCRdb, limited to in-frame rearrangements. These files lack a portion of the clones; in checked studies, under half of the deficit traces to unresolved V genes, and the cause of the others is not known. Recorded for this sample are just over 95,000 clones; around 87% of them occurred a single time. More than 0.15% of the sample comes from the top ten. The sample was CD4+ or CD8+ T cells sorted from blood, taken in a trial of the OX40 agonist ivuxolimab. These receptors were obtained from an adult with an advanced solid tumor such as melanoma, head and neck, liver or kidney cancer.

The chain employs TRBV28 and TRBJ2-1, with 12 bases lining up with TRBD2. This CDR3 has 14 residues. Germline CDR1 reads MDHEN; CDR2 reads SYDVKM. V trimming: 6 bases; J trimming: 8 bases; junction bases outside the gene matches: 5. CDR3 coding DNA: TGTGCCAGCAGCGCTAGCGGGAGGGCCGATGAGCAGTTCTTC. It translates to CASSASGRADEQFF.

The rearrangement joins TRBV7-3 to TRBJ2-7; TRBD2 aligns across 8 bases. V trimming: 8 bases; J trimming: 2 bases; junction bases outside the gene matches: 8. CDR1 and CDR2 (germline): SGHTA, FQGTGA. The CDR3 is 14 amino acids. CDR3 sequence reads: CASSPRGGPYEQYF. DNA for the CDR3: TGTGCCAGCTCTCCCCGGGGGGGGCCCTACGAGCAGTACTTC. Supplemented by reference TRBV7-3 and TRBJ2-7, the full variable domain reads GAGVSQTPSNKVTEKGKYVELRCDPISGHTALYWYRQSLGQGPEFLIYFQGTGAADDSGLPNDRFFAVRPEGSVSTLKIQRTERGDSAVYLCASSPRGGPYEQYFGPGTRLTVT.

Here the CDR3 DNA reads TGTGCCAGCAGTCTGGGGCACTCCAATCAGCCCCAGCATTTT. Protein: CASSLGHSNQPQHF. This chain uses TRBV6-1 with TRBJ1-5; tentatively, D is TRBD1 (5 bases). The ends were cut back, 5 bases at V and 3 bases at J, with 11 bases in the middle. The CDR3 runs to 14 residues. Per germline, CDR1 MNHNS and CDR2 SASEGT.

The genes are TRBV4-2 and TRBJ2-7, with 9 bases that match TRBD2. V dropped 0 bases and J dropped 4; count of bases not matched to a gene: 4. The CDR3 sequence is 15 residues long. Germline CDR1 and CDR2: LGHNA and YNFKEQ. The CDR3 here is CASSQDSSGRYEQYF. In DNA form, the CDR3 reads TGTGCCAGCAGCCAAGATTCAAGCGGGAGGTACGAGCAGTACTTC.

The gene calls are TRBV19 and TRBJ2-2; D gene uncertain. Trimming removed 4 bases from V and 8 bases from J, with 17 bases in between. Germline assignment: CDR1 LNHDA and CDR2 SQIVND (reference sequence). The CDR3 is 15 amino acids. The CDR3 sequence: CASSTQGPKLGELFF. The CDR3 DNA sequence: TGTGCCAGTAGTACTCAAGGACCAAAGTTAGGGGAGCTGTTTTTT.

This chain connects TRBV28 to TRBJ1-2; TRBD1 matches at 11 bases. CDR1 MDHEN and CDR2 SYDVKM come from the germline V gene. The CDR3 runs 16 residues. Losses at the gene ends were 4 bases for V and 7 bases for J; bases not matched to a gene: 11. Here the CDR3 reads CASSSSWDRGDIGYTF. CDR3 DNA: TGTGCCAGCAGTTCTAGCTGGGACAGGGGGGATATTGGCTACACCTTC.

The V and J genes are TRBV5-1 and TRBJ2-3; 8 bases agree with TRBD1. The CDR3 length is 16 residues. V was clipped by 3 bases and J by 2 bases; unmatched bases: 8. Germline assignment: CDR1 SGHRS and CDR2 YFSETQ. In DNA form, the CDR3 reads TGCGCCAGCAGCTGGGGAGACAGGGGACACACAGATACGCAGTATTTT. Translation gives CASSWGDRGHTDTQYF.

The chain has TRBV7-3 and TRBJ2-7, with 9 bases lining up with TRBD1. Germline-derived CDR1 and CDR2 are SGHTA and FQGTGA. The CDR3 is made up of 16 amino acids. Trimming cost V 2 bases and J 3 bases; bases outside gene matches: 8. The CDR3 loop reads CASSLAGTGTVYEQYF. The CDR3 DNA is TGTGCCAGCAGCTTAGCAGGGACAGGGACAGTCTACGAGCAGTACTTC.

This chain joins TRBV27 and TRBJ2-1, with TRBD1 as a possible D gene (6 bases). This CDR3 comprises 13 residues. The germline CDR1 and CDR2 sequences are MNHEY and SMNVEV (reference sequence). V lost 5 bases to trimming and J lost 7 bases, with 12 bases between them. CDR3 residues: CASSGDTPNEQFF. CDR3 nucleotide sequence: TGTGCCAGCAGTGGGGACACTCCAAATGAGCAGTTCTTC.

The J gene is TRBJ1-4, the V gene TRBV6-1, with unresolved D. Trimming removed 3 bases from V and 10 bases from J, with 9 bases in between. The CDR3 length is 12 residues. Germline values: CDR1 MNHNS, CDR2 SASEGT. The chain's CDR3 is CASSEPIRKLFF. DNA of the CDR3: TGTGCCAGCAGTGAGCCCATTAGAAAACTGTTTTTT.

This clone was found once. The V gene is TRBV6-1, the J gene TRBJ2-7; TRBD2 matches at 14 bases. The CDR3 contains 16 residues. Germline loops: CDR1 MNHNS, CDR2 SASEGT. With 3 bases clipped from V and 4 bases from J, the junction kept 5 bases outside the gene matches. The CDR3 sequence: CASSDLTSGRVYEQYF. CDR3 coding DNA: TGTGCCAGCAGTGATTTGACTAGCGGGAGGGTATACGAGCAGTACTTC.

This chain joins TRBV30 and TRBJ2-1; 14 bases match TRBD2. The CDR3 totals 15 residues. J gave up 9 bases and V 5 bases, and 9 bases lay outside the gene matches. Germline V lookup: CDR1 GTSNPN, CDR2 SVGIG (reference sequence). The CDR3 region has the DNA TGTGCCTGGGCGGGACTAGCGGGAGCTGTGGGTGAGCAGTTCTTC. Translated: CAWAGLAGAVGEQFF. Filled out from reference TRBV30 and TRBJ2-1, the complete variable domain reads SQTIHQWPATLVQPVGSPLSLECTVEGTSNPNLYWYRQAAGRGLQLLFYSVGIGQISSEVPQNLSASRPQDRQFILSSKKLLLSDSGFYLCAWAGLAGAVGEQFFGPGTRLTVL.

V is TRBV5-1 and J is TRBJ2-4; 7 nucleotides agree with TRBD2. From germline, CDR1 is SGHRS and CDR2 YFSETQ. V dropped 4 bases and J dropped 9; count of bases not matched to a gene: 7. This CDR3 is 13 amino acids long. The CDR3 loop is CASSDGTISIQYF. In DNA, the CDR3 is TGCGCCAGCAGCGACGGGACTATTAGCATTCAGTACTTC. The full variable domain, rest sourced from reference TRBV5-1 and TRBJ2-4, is KAGVTQTPRYLIKTRGQQVTLSCSPISGHRSVSWYQQTPGQGLQFLFEYFSETQRNKGNFPGRFSGRQFSNSRSEMNVSTLELGDSALYLCASSDGTISIQYFGAGTRLSVL.

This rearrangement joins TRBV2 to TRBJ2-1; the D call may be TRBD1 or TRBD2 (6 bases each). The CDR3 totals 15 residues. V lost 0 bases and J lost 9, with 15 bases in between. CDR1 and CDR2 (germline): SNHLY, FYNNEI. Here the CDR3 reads CASSEAGGPVVEQFF. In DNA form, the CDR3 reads TGTGCCAGCAGTGAAGCAGGGGGGCCTGTTGTTGAGCAGTTCTTC.

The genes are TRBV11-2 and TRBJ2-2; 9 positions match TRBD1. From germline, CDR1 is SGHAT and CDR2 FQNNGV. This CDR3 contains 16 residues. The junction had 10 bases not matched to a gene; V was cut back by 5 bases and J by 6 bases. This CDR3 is CASSREHRGRSGELFF. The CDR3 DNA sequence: TGTGCCAGCAGCCGCGAGCACAGGGGGCGGTCCGGGGAGCTGTTTTTT.

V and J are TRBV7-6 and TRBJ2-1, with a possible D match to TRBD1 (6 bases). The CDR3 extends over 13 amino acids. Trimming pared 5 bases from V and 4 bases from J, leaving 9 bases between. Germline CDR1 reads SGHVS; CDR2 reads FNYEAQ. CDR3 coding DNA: TGTGCCAGCAGCGAGGACAGTTACAATGAGCAGTTCTTC. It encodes CASSEDSYNEQFF.

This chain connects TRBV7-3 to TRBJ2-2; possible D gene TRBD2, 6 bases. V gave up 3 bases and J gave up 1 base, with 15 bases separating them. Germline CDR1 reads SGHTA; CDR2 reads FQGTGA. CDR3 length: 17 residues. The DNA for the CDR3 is TGTGCCAGCAGCTTCCAACCGGGACTTGGGAACACCGGGGAGCTGTTTTTT. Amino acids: CASSFQPGLGNTGELFF. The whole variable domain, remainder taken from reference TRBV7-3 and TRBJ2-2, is GAGVSQTPSNKVTEKGKYVELRCDPISGHTALYWYRQSLGQGPEFLIYFQGTGAADDSGLPNDRFFAVRPEGSVSTLKIQRTERGDSAVYLCASSFQPGLGNTGELFFGEGSRLTVL.

The CDR3 bases are TGTGCCAGCAGTTACTCGACCGGGGCCGATGAGCAGTTCTTC. Protein: CASSYSTGADEQFF. The chain recombines TRBV6-6 with TRBJ2-1; D may match TRBD1 or TRBD2 (5 bases each). The V end lost 0 bases, the J end lost 8 bases, and 11 bases lay between the germline ends. This CDR3 contains 14 residues. Germline V gene data show CDR1 as MNHNY and CDR2 as SVGAGI (reference sequence).

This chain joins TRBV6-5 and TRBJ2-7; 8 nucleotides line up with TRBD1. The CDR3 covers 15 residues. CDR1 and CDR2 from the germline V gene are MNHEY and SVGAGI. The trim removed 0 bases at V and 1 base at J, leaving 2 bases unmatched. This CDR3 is CASSYSRQGSYEQYF. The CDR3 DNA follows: TGTGCCAGCAGTTACTCGAGACAGGGGTCCTACGAGCAGTACTTC.

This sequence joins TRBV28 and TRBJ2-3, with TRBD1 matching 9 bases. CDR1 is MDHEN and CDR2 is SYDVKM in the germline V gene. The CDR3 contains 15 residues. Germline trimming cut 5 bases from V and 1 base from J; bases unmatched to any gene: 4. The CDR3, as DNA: TGTGCCAGCAGTGGACGGGACAGGGGCACAGATACGCAGTATTTT. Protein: CASSGRDRGTDTQYF. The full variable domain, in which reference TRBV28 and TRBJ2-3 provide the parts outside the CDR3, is DVKVTQSSRYLVKRTGEKVFLECVQDMDHENMFWYRQDPGLGLRLIYFSYDVKMKEKGDIPEGYSVSREKKERFSLILESASTNQTSMYLCASSGRDRGTDTQYFGPGTRLTVL.

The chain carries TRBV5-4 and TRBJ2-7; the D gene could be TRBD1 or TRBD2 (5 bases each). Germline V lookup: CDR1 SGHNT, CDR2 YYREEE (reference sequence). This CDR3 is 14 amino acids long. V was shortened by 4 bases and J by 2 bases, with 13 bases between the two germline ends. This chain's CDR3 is CASSTNRDPYEQYF. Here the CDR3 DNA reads TGTGCCAGCAGCACAAACCGGGACCCCTACGAGCAGTACTTC.

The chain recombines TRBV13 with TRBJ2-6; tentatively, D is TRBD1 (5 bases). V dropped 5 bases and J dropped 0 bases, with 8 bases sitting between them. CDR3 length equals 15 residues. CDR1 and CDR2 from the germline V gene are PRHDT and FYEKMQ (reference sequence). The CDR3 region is CASSSRVSGANVLTF. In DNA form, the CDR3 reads TGTGCCAGCAGCAGCAGGGTCTCTGGGGCCAACGTCCTGACTTTC.

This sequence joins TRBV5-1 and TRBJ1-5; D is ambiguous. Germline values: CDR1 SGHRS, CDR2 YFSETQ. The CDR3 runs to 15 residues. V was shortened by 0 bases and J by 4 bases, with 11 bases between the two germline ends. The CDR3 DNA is TGCGCCAGCAGCTTGGTGGCCAGGAGTAATCAGCCCCAGCATTTT. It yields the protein CASSLVARSNQPQHF. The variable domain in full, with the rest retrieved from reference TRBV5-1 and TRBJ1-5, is KAGVTQTPRYLIKTRGQQVTLSCSPISGHRSVSWYQQTPGQGLQFLFEYFSETQRNKGNFPGRFSGRQFSNSRSEMNVSTLELGDSALYLCASSLVARSNQPQHFGDGTRLSIL.

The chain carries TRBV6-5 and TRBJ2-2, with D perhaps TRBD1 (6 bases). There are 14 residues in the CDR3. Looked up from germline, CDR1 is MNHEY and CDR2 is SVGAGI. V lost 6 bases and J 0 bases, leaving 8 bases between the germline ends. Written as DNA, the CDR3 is TGTGCCAGCAGCCGGACAGCGAACACCGGGGAGCTGTTTTTT. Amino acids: CASSRTANTGELFF.

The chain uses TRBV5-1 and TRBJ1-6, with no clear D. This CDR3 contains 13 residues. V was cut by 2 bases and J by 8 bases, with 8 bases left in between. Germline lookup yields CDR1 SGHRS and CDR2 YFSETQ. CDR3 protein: CASSLSAYSPLHF. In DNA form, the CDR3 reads TGCGCCAGCAGCTTATCTGCTTATTCACCCCTCCACTTT.

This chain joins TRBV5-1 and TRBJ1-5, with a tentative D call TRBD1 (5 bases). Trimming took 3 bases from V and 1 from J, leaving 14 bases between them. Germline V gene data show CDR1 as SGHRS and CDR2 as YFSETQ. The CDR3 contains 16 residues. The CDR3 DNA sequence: TGCGCCAGCAGCTCGGTACCGGGACGGAGCAATCAGCCCCAGCATTTT. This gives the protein CASSSVPGRSNQPQHF.

CDR3 amino acids: CASSLGGTGIDTQYF. The CDR3 DNA is TGTGCCAGCAGCTTAGGGGGGACAGGGATTGATACGCAGTATTTT. This sequence joins TRBV11-3 and TRBJ2-3, with 9 nucleotides matching TRBD1. The CDR3 loop spans 15 amino acids. Germline lookup yields CDR1 SGHNT and CDR2 YENEEA. V dropped 1 base and J dropped 6; count of bases not matched to a gene: 5.

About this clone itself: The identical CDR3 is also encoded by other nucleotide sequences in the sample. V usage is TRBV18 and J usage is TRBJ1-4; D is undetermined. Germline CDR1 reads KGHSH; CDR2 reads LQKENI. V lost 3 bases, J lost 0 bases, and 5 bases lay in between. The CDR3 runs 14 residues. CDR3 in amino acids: CASSPLATNEKLFF. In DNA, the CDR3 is TGTGCCAGCTCACCTCTTGCAACTAATGAAAAACTGTTTTTT.

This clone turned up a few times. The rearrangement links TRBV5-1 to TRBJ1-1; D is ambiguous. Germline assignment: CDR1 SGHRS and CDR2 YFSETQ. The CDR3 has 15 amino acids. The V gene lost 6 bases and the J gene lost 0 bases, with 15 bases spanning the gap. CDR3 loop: CASTPRTAMNTEAFF. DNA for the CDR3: TGCGCCAGCACCCCCCGTACGGCGATGAACACTGAAGCTTTCTTT. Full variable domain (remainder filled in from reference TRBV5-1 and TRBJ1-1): KAGVTQTPRYLIKTRGQQVTLSCSPISGHRSVSWYQQTPGQGLQFLFEYFSETQRNKGNFPGRFSGRQFSNSRSEMNVSTLELGDSALYLCASTPRTAMNTEAFFGQGTRLTVV.

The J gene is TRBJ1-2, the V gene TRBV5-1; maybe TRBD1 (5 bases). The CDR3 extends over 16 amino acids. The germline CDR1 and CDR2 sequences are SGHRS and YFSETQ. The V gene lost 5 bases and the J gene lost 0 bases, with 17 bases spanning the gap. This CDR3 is CASRPDSSLANYGYTF. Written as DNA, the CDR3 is TGCGCCAGCAGACCCGACAGTTCATTAGCTAACTATGGCTACACCTTC.